What follows are 27 T cell receptor beta chains derived from one specimen sequenced in a study of blood T cell repertoires in COVID-19. Assay used: immunoSEQ multiplex PCR; TCRdb lists only in-frame clones, some missing. The sample lists 210,000 or so clones; around 79% were seen once. Sequencing was performed on peripheral blood. The receptors were sampled from a man in his fifties who had recovered from COVID-19.

The chain joins TRBV6-5 to TRBJ1-1, with unresolved D. The V and J ends lost 6 bases and 3 bases respectively, with 14 bases between them. Germline assignment: CDR1 MNHEY and CDR2 SVGAGI. CDR3 size: 14 residues. DNA for the CDR3: TGTGCCAGCAGGCGCAGGTTGCGGGACACTGAAGCTTTCTTT. Translation: CASRRRLRDTEAFF.

The chain recombines TRBV10-2 with TRBJ1-1; the match to TRBD1 covers 9 bases. The CDR3 is 16 residues long. Germline CDR1 WSHSY, CDR2 SAAADI. Trimming cost V 8 bases and J 5 bases; bases outside gene matches: 15. Here the CDR3 DNA reads TGCGCCAGCGGAATCTTAAGTACAGGGGGCTTGACTGAAGCTTTCTTT. This encodes CASGILSTGGLTEAFF.

The V call is TRBV24-1, the J call TRBJ2-1; 7 nucleotides line up with TRBD2. The germline V gene encodes CDR1 KGHDR and CDR2 SFDVKD. The CDR3 extends over 16 amino acids. The V segment lost 4 bases and the J segment 1 base; nucleotides outside the gene matches: 6. The CDR3: CATSDSSGISYNEQFF. In DNA, the CDR3 is TGTGCCACCAGTGACTCAAGCGGGATTTCCTACAATGAGCAGTTCTTC.

The chain uses TRBV4-1 and TRBJ1-3; 9 bases line up with TRBD1. There are 16 residues in the CDR3. The germline V gene encodes CDR1 MGHRA and CDR2 YSYEKL. With 5 bases clipped from V and 6 bases from J, the junction kept 11 bases outside the gene matches. The DNA of the CDR3 is TGCGCCAGCAGCACCGTCAGGACAGGGGCGGTAAACACCATATATTTT. This gives the protein CASSTVRTGAVNTIYF.

This clone was seen just once. The chain joins TRBV6-5 to TRBJ2-1; TRBD2 matches at 7 bases. V shed 4 bases, J shed 5 bases, and the junction held 11 bases outside the gene matches. This CDR3 region has 16 residues. Germline loops: CDR1 MNHEY, CDR2 SVGAGI. In nucleotides, the CDR3 is TGTGCCAGCAGTTCCGCCGGGGCGGGAGAGAACAATGAGCAGTTCTTC. It yields the protein CASSSAGAGENNEQFF.

The gene calls are TRBV10-3 and TRBJ2-6; no definite D call. CDR1 ENHRY and CDR2 SYGVKD come from the germline V gene. CDR3 length: 18 amino acids. Trimming removed 3 bases at V and 2 bases at J, with 17 bases between. The CDR3 nucleotides read TGTGCCATCAGTGAATTCACCGACTGGCTGACTGGGGCCAACGTCCTGACTTTC. Amino acid sequence: CAISEFTDWLTGANVLTF.

The V and J genes are TRBV3-1 (or the pseudogene TRBV3-2) and TRBJ2-3; TRBD2 agrees at 7 bases. Trimming cost V 4 bases and J 15 bases; bases outside gene matches: 19. The CDR3 extends over 15 amino acids. The germline gives CDR1 LGHDT, CDR2 YNNKEL (reference sequence). CDR3 DNA sequence: TGTGCCAGCAGCCGAAAGACCGGGGGGAGGGTAGCAACCTATTTT. It codes for CASSRKTGGRVATYF.

The genes are TRBV6-5 and TRBJ2-5, with D tentatively TRBD1 (5 bases). CDR1 and CDR2 from the germline V gene are MNHEY and SVGAGI. The germline V and J ends were trimmed by 6 bases and 2 bases, with 7 bases remaining between them. This CDR3 is 12 amino acids long. CDR3 region: CASRSGQETQYF. For the CDR3, the DNA is TGTGCCAGCAGGTCAGGGCAAGAGACCCAGTACTTC.

The chain links TRBV11-3 to TRBJ2-2; TRBD1 matches 8 bases. CDR1 is SGHNT, CDR2 YENEEA, per germline. Germline trimming cut 6 bases from V and 6 bases from J; bases unmatched to any gene: 6. CDR3 length equals 14 residues. CDR3 DNA sequence: TGTGCCAGCAGTCTCAGGGGGCTCTCCGGGGAGCTGTTTTTT. This encodes CASSLRGLSGELFF.

CDR3 in amino acids: CASSPGQYEQYF. DNA for the CDR3: TGTGCCAGCTCACCAGGGCAATACGAGCAGTACTTC. This chain uses TRBV18 with TRBJ2-7; no reliable D call. The CDR3 runs to 12 residues. CDR1 is KGHSH and CDR2 is LQKENI in the germline V gene. V was shortened by 2 bases and J by 4 bases, with 6 bases between the two germline ends.

This chain uses TRBV18 with TRBJ1-1, with D maybe TRBD1 (6 bases). Per germline, CDR1 KGHSH and CDR2 LQKENI. V lost 6 bases and J 1 base, leaving 6 bases between the germline ends. CDR3 length: 12 residues. The CDR3 nucleotides read TGTGCCAGCTCGGGACAGAACACTGAAGCTTTCTTT. Its translation: CASSGQNTEAFF.

The chain joins TRBV6-2 or TRBV6-3 to TRBJ1-5; no reliable D call. Trimming took 2 bases from V and 2 from J, leaving 19 bases between them. The CDR3 is 18 residues long. Germline assignment: CDR1 MNHEY and CDR2 SVGEGT. CDR3 in amino acids: CASSYEIGRGDGNQPQHF. As DNA, the CDR3 is TGTGCCAGCAGTTACGAGATAGGTCGGGGAGATGGCAATCAGCCCCAGCATTTT.

The J gene is TRBJ2-3, the V gene TRBV2, with TRBD2 as a possible D gene (6 bases). The V end lost 3 bases, the J end lost 2 bases, and 9 bases lay between the germline ends. Looked up from germline, CDR1 is SNHLY and CDR2 is FYNNEI. The CDR3 contains 14 residues. Here the CDR3 reads CASSDLAHTDTQYF. DNA for the CDR3: TGTGCCAGCAGTGACCTAGCGCACACAGATACGCAGTATTTT.

V and J are TRBV9 and TRBJ2-5; TRBD2 is a possible D gene (5 bases). Trimming removed 0 bases at V and 0 bases at J, with 15 bases between. Germline V gives CDR1 SGDLS, CDR2 YYNGEE. CDR3 length: 17 residues. This CDR3 reads CASSVALVGANQETQYF. The CDR3 bases are TGTGCCAGCAGCGTAGCTTTGGTGGGAGCGAACCAAGAGACCCAGTACTTC.

V is TRBV5-6 and J is TRBJ2-2; D unclear. V shed 4 bases and J shed 6 bases, with 10 bases lying between them. Germline V CDR1 and CDR2: SGHDT, YYEEEE. The CDR3 has 13 amino acids. CDR3 DNA: TGTGCCAGCAGCCGTGTCGTTTCCGGGGAGCTGTTTTTT. It codes for CASSRVVSGELFF.

The rearrangement uses TRBV6-6 and TRBJ2-1; 9 bases match TRBD2. This CDR3 is 15 amino acids long. Germline loops: CDR1 MNHNY, CDR2 SVGAGI (reference sequence). J gave up 4 bases and V 4 bases, and 5 bases lay outside the gene matches. CDR3 nucleotides: TGTGCCAGCAGTTGGCAGACTAGCGGTTACAATGAGCAGTTCTTC. Protein product: CASSWQTSGYNEQFF.

This clone came up a few times. The chain has TRBV6-5 and TRBJ2-7, with D perhaps TRBD1 (7 bases). Germline lookup yields CDR1 MNHEY and CDR2 SVGAGI. The length of the CDR3 is 14 residues. V was clipped by 0 bases and J by 4 bases, with 10 bases between them. The CDR3 DNA reads as TGTGCCAGCAGTTACTCAGCAGGGGGGTACGAGCAGTACTTC. This sequence encodes CASSYSAGGYEQYF.

V usage is TRBV27 and J usage is TRBJ2-7; D gene ambiguous. The length of the CDR3 is 14 residues. The germline CDR1 and CDR2 sequences are MNHEY and SMNVEV (reference sequence). V shed 6 bases and J shed 7 bases, with 19 bases lying between them. CDR3 sequence reads: CASRSGLPPTEQYF. The CDR3, as DNA: TGTGCCAGCAGAAGTGGGCTTCCTCCTACGGAGCAGTACTTC.

This sequence joins TRBV29-1 and TRBJ1-1; no clear D. Germline loops: CDR1 SQVTM, CDR2 ANQGSEA. V lost 4 bases, J lost 2 bases, and 8 bases lay in between. The CDR3 has 12 residues. CDR3 bases: TGCAGCGTTGGAGGGTTCAACACTGAAGCTTTCTTT. Protein: CSVGGFNTEAFF.

This chain links TRBV7-8 with TRBJ2-3, with D possibly being TRBD1 (6 bases). The ends were cut back, 6 bases at V and 2 bases at J, with 12 bases in the middle. The CDR3 length is 14 residues. From germline, CDR1 is SGHVS and CDR2 FQNEAQ. In nucleotides, the CDR3 is TGTGCCAGCAGAATAGGGGGAACCACAGATACGCAGTATTTT. Amino acids: CASRIGGTTDTQYF.

The chain has TRBV19 and TRBJ1-5; the D is unclear. Trimming shortened V by 3 bases and J by 6 bases, and 9 bases separated the two germline ends. Germline CDR1 is LNHDA and CDR2 is SQIVND (reference sequence). CDR3 length: 13 amino acids. The CDR3 sequence: CASSINGVQPQHF. The CDR3 DNA reads TGTGCCAGTAGTATTAACGGGGTTCAGCCCCAGCATTTT.

This chain links TRBV6-5 with TRBJ1-3; 8 nucleotides line up with TRBD1. Germline V lookup: CDR1 MNHEY, CDR2 SVGAGI. J gave up 4 bases and V 6 bases, and 8 bases lay outside the gene matches. The CDR3 contains 15 residues. Written as DNA, the CDR3 is TGTGCCAGCAGGGCCTCAGGGGGCTACGGAAACACCATATATTTT. Amino acid sequence: CASRASGGYGNTIYF.

In this sample, this clone turned up once. V is TRBV5-1 and J is TRBJ1-1; D not certain. The CDR3 has 15 amino acids. The germline V gene has CDR1 SGHRS and CDR2 YFSETQ. Trimming took off 4 bases at V and 2 bases at J, with 15 bases between the two ends. This CDR3 reads CASSPIGSGNTEAFF. The DNA of the CDR3 is TGCGCCAGCAGCCCCATTGGTTCAGGTAACACTGAAGCTTTCTTT.

The chain links TRBV7-2 to TRBJ2-2; TRBD2 agrees at 14 bases. This CDR3 contains 16 residues. J lost 8 bases, V lost 5 bases, and 7 bases had no gene match. The germline V gene encodes CDR1 SGHTA and CDR2 FQGNSA. CDR3 residues: CASSRGLAGALGELFF. CDR3 DNA: TGTGCCAGCAGCCGGGGACTAGCGGGAGCTTTAGGGGAGCTGTTTTTT. Full variable domain (missing parts from reference TRBV7-2 and TRBJ2-2): GAGVSQSPSNKVTEKGKDVELRCDPISGHTALYWYRQSLGQGLEFLIYFQGNSAPDKSGLPSDRFSAERTGGSVSTLTIQRTQQEDSAVYLCASSRGLAGALGELFFGEGSRLTVL.

The table lists this clone with a count of one. V gene TRBV19 combines with J gene TRBJ2-1; D not resolved. This CDR3 comprises 15 residues. V lost 5 bases and J 0 bases, leaving 11 bases between the germline ends. The V gene's germline CDR1 is LNHDA and CDR2 SQIVND (reference sequence). The CDR3 reads CASSSRWSSYNEQFF. The CDR3 DNA reads as TGTGCCAGTAGTTCGCGGTGGAGCTCCTACAATGAGCAGTTCTTC.

V usage is TRBV27 and J usage is TRBJ2-3; D possibly corresponds to TRBD1 (6 bases). This CDR3 is built from 17 residues. V lost 6 bases and J lost 5, with 24 bases in between. Germline values: CDR1 MNHEY, CDR2 SMNVEV (reference sequence). The CDR3: CASSPIGLRGVVDTQYF. CDR3 sequence (DNA): TGTGCCAGCAGCCCTATCGGTCTCAGGGGAGTAGTAGATACGCAGTATTTT.

The CDR3 is CSAQGAPGYTF. CDR3 DNA sequence: TGCAGTGCCCAGGGGGCGCCGGGCTACACCTTC. The rearrangement joins TRBV20-1 to TRBJ1-2; 8 nucleotides agree with TRBD1. The CDR3 loop spans 11 amino acids. After removal of 6 bases from V and 8 bases from J, the junction contained 5 bases not matched to a gene. Germline loops: CDR1 DFQATT, CDR2 SNEGSKA (reference sequence).